These 9 T cell receptor beta chains originate from one sample sequenced in a study of post-analysis software for immune sequencing data. Broader study findings: Patients showed TRBV5-6, TRBV5-1 and TRBV20-1 among several TRBV segments more frequent than in controls.

Unique molecular identifiers were carried by the TCR beta cDNA libraries. In TCRdb, the PCR reads were re-called with MiXCR into one record per CDR3 protein. The table records some 800,000 distinct CDR3 sequences, around 42% of them present only once. No antigen has been identified for these receptors. Sequenced input: blood. Receptors originate from a girl between 10 and 17 years old with multiple sclerosis.

In this sample, this clonotype turned up a few times. The chain combines TRBV10-2 with TRBJ2-7; possibly TRBD2 for D (7 bases). The tail of the sequence fits TRBJ2-5 better, so the J call may be wrong. This CDR3 comprises 18 residues. The germline CDR1 and CDR2 sequences are WSHSY and SAAADI. The CDR3 spells CASSESKGGIGLQETQYF. In DNA, the CDR3 is TGCGCCAGCAGTGAGTCAAAGGGGGGGATCGGTCTACAGGAGACCCAGTACTTC.

The chain carries TRBV5-1 and TRBJ2-6, with no clear D. Trimming removed 9 bases at V and 0 bases at J, with 19 bases between. Germline CDR1 SGHRS, CDR2 YFSETQ. The CDR3 length is 17 residues. The CDR3 sequence: CATGRGQTTSGANVLTF. As DNA, the CDR3 is TGCGCCACAGGACGTGGGCAGACCACCTCTGGGGCCAACGTCCTGACTTTC.

This chain joins TRBV6-5 and TRBJ2-4; unclear D gene. The J call is uncertain, as TRBJ2-7 better fits the DNA end. CDR3 length equals 13 residues. Looked up from germline, CDR1 is MNHEY and CDR2 is SVGAGI. The CDR3 nucleotides are TGTGCCAGCAGTTACCTCGAGGTTGGCGAGCAGTACTTC. It translates to CASSYLEVGEQYF.

V and J are TRBV7-9 and TRBJ2-7, with a possible D match to TRBD2 (6 bases). Per the germline V gene, CDR1 is SEHNR and CDR2 is FQNEAQ (reference sequence). V lost 1 base to trimming and J lost 3 bases, with 13 bases between them. The CDR3 contains 15 residues. The CDR3 spells CASSLGPGSGYEQYF. The CDR3 coding sequence is TGTGCCAGCAGCTTAGGTCCCGGGAGCGGCTACGAGCAGTACTTC.

This chain joins TRBV7-3 and TRBJ2-2; D may correspond to TRBD1 or TRBD2 (5 bases each). The CDR3 has 17 residues. Per the germline V gene, CDR1 is SGHTA and CDR2 is FQGTGA. V was clipped by 4 bases and J by 4 bases, with 19 bases between them. The CDR3 sequence is CASSYLGRDQLTGELFF. CDR3 sequence (DNA): TGTGCCAGCAGCTATTTGGGCAGGGACCAACTCACCGGGGAGCTGTTTTTT.

The chain is built from TRBV12-3 or TRBV12-4 and TRBJ2-5; D is undetermined. The J call is doubtful: the DNA matches TRBJ2-7 better. The CDR3 contains 14 residues. The CDR3 is CASGVGVLGNEQYF. CDR3 DNA sequence: TGTGCCAGCGGCGTTGGGGTTCTGGGGAACGAGCAGTACTTC.

The chain links TRBV29-1 to TRBJ1-2; D uncertain. CDR1 SQVTM and CDR2 ANQGSEA come from the germline V gene. This CDR3 contains 13 residues. Deletions cut 5 bases from V and 6 bases from J, with 16 bases between. In DNA form, the CDR3 reads TGCAGCGTTAATGGCGGGATTTCCGATGGCTACACCTTC. Its protein product is CSVNGGISDGYTF. The variable domain in full, completed from reference TRBV29-1 and TRBJ1-2, reads SAVISQKPSRDICQRGTSLTIQCQVDSQVTMMFWYRQQPGQSLTLIATANQGSEATYESGFVIDKFPISRPNLTFSTLTVSNMSPEDSSIYLCSVNGGISDGYTFGSGTRLTVV.

This clonotype appeared a few times. This chain connects TRBV28 to TRBJ2-7; D remains ambiguous. The CDR3 covers 14 residues. Germline V gene sequence: CDR1 MDHEN, CDR2 SYDVKM. Trimming cost V 6 bases and J 0 bases, with 12 bases left between them. The CDR3 reads CASSRHALSYEQYF. CDR3 coding DNA: TGTGCCAGCAGCCGACACGCTCTCTCCTACGAGCAGTACTTC.

This clonotype was recorded a few times. The chain employs TRBV6-1 and TRBJ1-2, with D uncertain. Trimming took off 7 bases at V and 6 bases at J, with 18 bases between the two ends. CDR3 size: 14 residues. Looked up from germline, CDR1 is MNHNS and CDR2 is SASEGT. The CDR3 region is CASTKRRAGNGYTF. In nucleotides, the CDR3 is TGTGCCAGCACCAAAAGAAGGGCAGGCAATGGCTACACCTTC.